Presented here are 13 T cell receptor beta chains from one specimen sequenced in a study of CD8 T cells in Susac syndrome. RNA in amounts of roughly 0.45 to 1 ug was reverse transcribed with random hexamers. TCRdb re-derived calls from the immunoSEQ multiplex PCR reads in MiXCR, one entry per CDR3 protein. The table shows hundreds of thousands of distinct CDR3 sequences, with around 90% occurring only once. Sequenced sample: CD8+ T cells from PBMCs. These TCRs come from a human donor with multiple sclerosis.

The chain uses TRBV4-3 and TRBJ1-2, with a tentative D call TRBD1 (5 bases). The ends were cut back, 9 bases at V and 5 bases at J, with 19 bases in the middle. Germline assignment: CDR1 LGHNA and CDR2 YSLEER. The CDR3 loop spans 14 amino acids. CDR3 loop: CASVPDGGAYGYTF. The CDR3 nucleotides read TGCGCCAGTGTTCCGGACGGGGGAGCATATGGCTACACCTTC.

Regarding this clonotype: Germline is not matched at one junction end, which may reflect a read error. The V gene is TRBV7-7, the J gene TRBJ2-5; 7 nucleotides align to TRBD1. Germline CDR1 SSHAT, CDR2 FNYEAQ (reference sequence). This CDR3 contains 14 residues. The CDR3: CASSLLLQGETQYF. As DNA, the CDR3 is TGTGCTAGCAGCTTGCTCCTACAGGGGGAGACCCAGTACTTC.

V is TRBV20-1 and J is TRBJ2-1, with unresolved D. The CDR3 covers 16 residues. Looked up from germline, CDR1 is DFQATT and CDR2 is SNEGSKA (reference sequence). Trimming removed 6 bases at V and 7 bases at J, with 25 bases between. CDR3 DNA sequence: TGCAGTGCCCCCTCCGCCGAGCTTCCTCTGGGGAATGAGCAGTTCTTC. Its translation is CSAPSAELPLGNEQFF.

The chain is built from TRBV14 and TRBJ2-7, with 7 bases fitting TRBD1. Germline lookup yields CDR1 SGHDN and CDR2 FVKESK. Germline trimming cut 4 bases from V and 5 bases from J; bases unmatched to any gene: 5. The CDR3 is 13 residues long. The CDR3 sequence is CASSPRGYDEQYF. CDR3 DNA sequence: TGTGCCAGCAGCCCCAGGGGGTACGACGAGCAGTACTTC.

The chain is built from TRBV9 and TRBJ1-5; D remains unclear. CDR3 size: 13 residues. CDR1 is SGDLS, CDR2 YYNGEE, per germline. V lost 4 bases, J lost 5 bases, and 10 bases lay in between. The CDR3 nucleotides are TGTGCCAGCAGCCCCGGGTACGATCAGCCCCAGCATTTT. It codes for CASSPGYDQPQHF.

DNA for the CDR3: TGTGCCAGCAGCTTAGCAGGGGCCTATGGCTACACCTTC. Protein: CASSLAGAYGYTF. The chain uses TRBV7-9 and TRBJ1-2; the D gene is possibly TRBD1 (5 bases). Germline V gene lookup returns CDR1 SEHNR and CDR2 FQNEAQ (reference sequence). V dropped 0 bases and J dropped 4 bases, with 6 bases sitting between them. CDR3 size: 13 residues. The whole variable domain, remainder taken from reference TRBV7-9 and TRBJ1-2, is DTGVSQNPRHKITKRGQNVTFRCDPISEHNRLYWYRQTLGQGPEFLTYFQNEAQLEKSRLLSDRFSAERPKGSFSTLEIQRTEQGDSAMYLCASSLAGAYGYTFGSGTRLTVV.

The chain links TRBV13 to TRBJ2-5; 8 nucleotides line up with TRBD1. In germline, CDR1 is PRHDT, CDR2 FYEKMQ (reference sequence). This CDR3 has 13 amino acids. The ends lost 5 bases at V and 7 bases at J; junction bases unmatched: 6. The DNA of the CDR3 is TGTGCCAGCAGCCCAGGACAGGGCCGGACCCAGTACTTC. This codes for CASSPGQGRTQYF.

The chain is built from TRBV11-1 and TRBJ1-1, with 8 bases identical to TRBD1. CDR3 length: 21 residues. The V and J ends lost 5 bases and 1 base, in that order; junction bases with no gene match: 24. Germline V lookup: CDR1 SGHAT, CDR2 FQDESV (reference sequence). The DNA for the CDR3 is TGTGCCAGCAGCACACAGATCCGTGGACAGGGCCCTTTCTCAACGAACACTGAAGCTTTCTTT. The encoded protein is CASSTQIRGQGPFSTNTEAFF.

This clonotype has a single count. The V call is TRBV5-4, the J call TRBJ2-5; D is unclear. CDR1 and CDR2 from the germline V gene are SGHNT and YYREEE (reference sequence). V was shortened by 0 bases and J by 9 bases, with 9 bases between the two germline ends. This CDR3 has 12 amino acids. In nucleotides, the CDR3 is TGTGCCAGCAGCTTGGAGCTAATGGCCCAGTACTTC. Amino acids: CASSLELMAQYF.

The chain is built from TRBV29-1 and TRBJ2-4; D possibly matches TRBD1 or TRBD2 (5 bases each). Between the trimmed V and J ends, which lost 4 bases and 11 bases, there was a span of 15 bases. Germline CDR1 and CDR2: SQVTM and ANQGSEA. The CDR3 totals 12 residues. The CDR3 sequence: CSVAEGTGLQYF. CDR3 DNA sequence: TGCAGCGTTGCAGAGGGGACGGGGCTTCAGTACTTC. The full variable domain, completed using reference TRBV29-1 and TRBJ2-4, is SAVISQKPSRDICQRGTSLTIQCQVDSQVTMMFWYRQQPGQSLTLIATANQGSEATYESGFVIDKFPISRPNLTFSTLTVSNMSPEDSSIYLCSVAEGTGLQYFGAGTRLSVL.

This chain uses TRBV11-3 with TRBJ1-1, with 9 bases aligning to TRBD1. With V trimmed by 4 bases and J by 5 bases, 5 bases remained unmatched. Germline V gene data show CDR1 as SGHNT and CDR2 as YENEEA. This CDR3 contains 14 residues. For the CDR3, the DNA is TGTGCCAGCAGCTATAGGACAGGGGTAACTGAAGCTTTCTTT. Translation gives CASSYRTGVTEAFF.

V is TRBV4-1 and J is TRBJ2-2; D perhaps matches TRBD1 (5 bases). CDR1 and CDR2 (germline): MGHRA, YSYEKL. This CDR3 is built from 19 residues. The V end lost 0 bases, the J end lost 3 bases, and 20 bases lay between the germline ends. This chain's CDR3 is CASSQDLTDSSYYTGELFF. In nucleotides, the CDR3 is TGCGCCAGCAGCCAAGATTTGACTGACAGTTCCTACTACACCGGGGAGCTGTTTTTT.

V gene TRBV29-1 combines with J gene TRBJ2-7, with TRBD1 identical over 9 bases. Germline assignment: CDR1 SQVTM and CDR2 ANQGSEA. The V and J ends lost 6 bases and 5 bases, in that order; junction bases with no gene match: 11. CDR3 length equals 14 residues. The CDR3 nucleotides read TGCAGCGTGGGGGTGGGACAGGGTATCAACGAGCAGTACTTC. This gives the protein CSVGVGQGINEQYF.